This T cell receptor beta chain was identified in a study of T cell changes during pregnancy in multiple sclerosis. The data were produced by immunoSEQ multiplex PCR, yet TCRdb's version contains in-frame clones alone and is incomplete. Counted here are some 100,000 clones, about nine tenths occurring once; the ten biggest clones make up less than 2%. The ends lost 4 bases at V and 4 bases at J; junction bases unmatched: 2. Germline assignment: CDR1 MNHEY and CDR2 SMNVEV (reference sequence). The CDR3 runs to 13 residues. The TCR originated in a female donor with multiple sclerosis, enrolled in a pregnancy study. Sequencing used peripheral blood, obtained after pregnancy. The rearrangement uses TRBV27 and TRBJ2-7; 9 bases map to TRBD1. CDR3 nucleotides: TGTGCCAGCAGTTCACAGGGGGCTTACGAGCAGTACTTC. Its translation is CASSSQGAYEQYF.